The entry below gives a single T cell receptor beta chain sequence along with its context. This sample was included in a study of blood T cell repertoires in COVID-19. Study-wide context: Material from acute and convalescent COVID-19 was sourced from the United States, Italy and Spain.

In the authors' workflow: It was from reference gene primer amplification that nucleated cell counts were estimated. Sequenced by immunoSEQ multiplex PCR; TCRdb stores in-frame clones only, minus some. That table furnishes V, J and clone size, whereas the DNA furnished D and trimming. The table lists nearly 200,000 clones, roughly four fifths of them singletons. Trimming left V 4 bases short and J 5 bases short, with 17 bases between. Per the germline V gene, CDR1 is SGHKS and CDR2 is YYEKEE (reference sequence). The CDR3 is made up of 15 amino acids. The rearrangement links TRBV5-5 to TRBJ2-3, with D perhaps TRBD2 (6 bases). The sequenced material came from peripheral blood. This clonotype was obtained from a woman in her 70s with active or convalescent COVID-19. The CDR3 DNA sequence: TGTGCCAGCAGCATCAGTTACGGGAGAAAAGATACGCAGTATTTT. Translation gives CASSISYGRKDTQYF.